This TCR beta chain stems from a study of T cell changes during pregnancy in multiple sclerosis. Generated by immunoSEQ multiplex PCR, the TCRdb table keeps only in-frame clones and is missing some. The table shows fewer than 65,000 clones, with more than 75% occurring only once. The TCR sequence derives from a female donor in good health, enrolled as a control in a pregnancy study. The sequenced sample was peripheral blood, obtained in the first trimester of pregnancy.

The CDR3, as DNA: TGTGCCAGCAGCACGGGCCTCCGGACAGACCAAGAGACCCAGTACTTC. Translated, it gives CASSTGLRTDQETQYF. The chain has TRBV11-2 and TRBJ2-5; a possible D gene is TRBD1 (6 bases). The CDR3 is 16 amino acids. The germline V and J ends were trimmed by 5 bases and 0 bases, with 16 bases remaining between them. Looked up from germline, CDR1 is SGHAT and CDR2 is FQNNGV.